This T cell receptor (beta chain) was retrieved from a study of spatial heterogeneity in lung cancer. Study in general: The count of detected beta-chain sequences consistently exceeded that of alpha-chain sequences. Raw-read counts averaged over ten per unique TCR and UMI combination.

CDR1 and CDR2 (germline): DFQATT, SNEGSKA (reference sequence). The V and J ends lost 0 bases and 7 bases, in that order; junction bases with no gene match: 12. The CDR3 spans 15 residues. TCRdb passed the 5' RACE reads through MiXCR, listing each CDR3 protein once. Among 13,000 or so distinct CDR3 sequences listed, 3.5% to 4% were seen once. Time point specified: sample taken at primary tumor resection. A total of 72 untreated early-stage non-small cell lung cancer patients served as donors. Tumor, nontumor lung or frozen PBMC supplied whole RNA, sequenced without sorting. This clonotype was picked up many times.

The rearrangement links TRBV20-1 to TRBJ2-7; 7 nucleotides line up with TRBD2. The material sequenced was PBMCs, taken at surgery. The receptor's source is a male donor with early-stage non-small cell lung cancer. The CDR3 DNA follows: TGCAGTGCTAGAGATGTCTTGGCTAGGGAGGGGGAGCAGTACTTC. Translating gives CSARDVLAREGEQYF.